This is a list of T cell receptor beta chains from one sample in a study of T cell responses to AZD1222 COVID-19 vaccine. Sequencing was performed with immunoSEQ multiplex PCR; in TCRdb, only in-frame clones are kept and a portion is missing. This table holds 120,000 or so clones, 92% found once. This material consisted of peripheral blood, taken on day 0 of AZD1222 vaccination. These receptors were obtained from an adult in good health. The CDR3 runs from the conserved cysteine through the conserved F or W. Each record gives: J gene, V gene, CDR3 protein.

TRBJ2-7 | TRBV5-1 | CASSSDPGPFREQYF
TRBJ2-1 | TRBV10-3 | CAISDMVSGRFYNEQFF
TRBJ1-5 | TRBV4-1 | CASSQAPYRGPQPQHF
TRBJ1-1 | TRBV2 | CASRGGDTEAFF
TRBJ2-7 | TRBV5-4 | CASSTGTLLREQYF
TRBJ2-3 | TRBV9 | CASASNTDTQYF
TRBJ1-2 | TRBV6-1 | CASSESGGGGYTF
TRBJ1-2 | TRBV28 | CASSFSWATLGGYTF
TRBJ1-2 | TRBV6-5 | CASSFSGRVYGYTF
TRBJ1-5 | TRBV13 | CASSLGQGTISNNQPQHF
TRBJ2-4 | TRBV28 | CASSISLGRERAKNIQYF
TRBJ2-3 | TRBV2 | CASSGVSGPSTDTQYF
TRBJ2-5 | TRBV5-8 | CASSFHPRTGEVQETQYF
TRBJ1-1 | TRBV5-4 | CASSLPSDEAFF
TRBJ2-7 | TRBV7-9 | CASSRGGNDEQYF
TRBJ2-3 | TRBV7-6 | CASSLRQQGDTQYF
TRBJ2-7 | TRBV7-9 | CASSFVREIHEQYF
TRBJ1-2 | TRBV5-6 | CASSLDDPDLVGYTF
TRBJ1-4 | TRBV3-1/TRBV3-2 | CASSQAGSGKLFF
TRBJ1-2 | TRBV27 | CASRLQGANQDYGYTF
TRBJ2-5 | TRBV9 | CASSTLLAGKETQYF
TRBJ2-7 | TRBV9 | CASSPNSGSFYEQYF
TRBJ2-5 | TRBV7-8 | CASSPNTAATRETQYF
TRBJ2-7 | TRBV19 | CASSISGTGAYEQYF
TRBJ2-5 | TRBV19 | CASSPRVQETQYF
TRBJ2-7 | TRBV27 | CASSLVDSTYEQYF
TRBJ1-2 | TRBV2 | CASTGEGVVNGYTF
TRBJ2-1 | TRBV4-1 | CASSTLAGVGISYNEQFF
TRBJ2-3 | TRBV19 | CASSSPSGRALNTQYF
TRBJ2-3 | TRBV6-2/TRBV6-3 | CASSFLSAVGSTDTQYF
TRBJ2-7 | TRBV5-4 | CASRPGSGGPSYEQYF
TRBJ1-6 | TRBV5-6 | CASSLQGPRSPLHF
TRBJ1-5 | TRBV10-3 | CAISPETGVYSNQPQHF
TRBJ2-1 | TRBV7-8 | CASSLGLINEQFF
TRBJ1-2 | TRBV6-5 | CASSGERGRNYGYTF
TRBJ1-1 | TRBV7-3 | CASSLMGVGGTEAFF
TRBJ1-2 | TRBV7-8 | CASSLVPGSQGKRGYTF
TRBJ2-5 | TRBV6-5 | CASSYAVGWETQYF
TRBJ2-3 | TRBV19 | CASSTRGLGDTQYF
TRBJ1-3 | TRBV6-1 | CASSEPGRSSGNTIYF
TRBJ2-1 | TRBV4-1 | CASSKNYEEQFF
TRBJ2-1 | TRBV9 | CASSMTGTYNEQFF
TRBJ1-1 | TRBV18 | CASLETQNTEAFF
TRBJ2-1 | TRBV6-5 | CASSYTGTGLANEQFF
TRBJ2-1 | TRBV9 | CASSAWTSGHNEQFF
TRBJ1-6 | TRBV18 | CASSDVGQGINSPLHF
TRBJ1-2 | TRBV10-3 | CAMGTGVGGYTF
TRBJ1-6 | TRBV6-6 | CASSYSRDSASPLHF
TRBJ2-5 | TRBV5-1 | CASSSNPGQGETQYF
TRBJ2-7 | TRBV4-2 | CASSQGPTSRSDEQYF
TRBJ1-3 | TRBV7-9 | CASSLALGSTLSGNTIYF
TRBJ2-1 | TRBV12-3/TRBV12-4 | CASTWGYEQFF
TRBJ1-2 | TRBV2 | CASSEQTGITGYGYTF
TRBJ1-5 | TRBV18 | CASSLGQIRTNQPQHF
TRBJ2-1 | TRBV5-6 | CASSYDRGILHNEQFF
TRBJ1-6 | TRBV5-1 | CASRLDHLGSPLHF
TRBJ1-3 | TRBV5-1 | CASSLGGGNTIYF